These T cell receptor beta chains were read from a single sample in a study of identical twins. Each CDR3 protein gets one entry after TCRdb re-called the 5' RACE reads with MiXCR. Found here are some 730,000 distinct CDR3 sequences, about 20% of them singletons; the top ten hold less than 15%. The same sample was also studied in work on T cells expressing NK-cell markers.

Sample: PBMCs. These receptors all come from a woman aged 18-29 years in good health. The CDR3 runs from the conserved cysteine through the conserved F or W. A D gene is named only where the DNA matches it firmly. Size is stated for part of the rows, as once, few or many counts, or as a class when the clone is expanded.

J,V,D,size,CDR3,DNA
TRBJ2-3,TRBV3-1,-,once,CASSQARPKTGLLTTDTQYF,TGTGCCAGCAGCCAAGCTCGGCCCAAGACGGGGCTATTGACTACAGATACGCAGTATTTT
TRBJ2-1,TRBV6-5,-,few,CASSYRRDLGEQFF,TGTGCCAGCAGTTACCGTCGGGATCTAGGCGAGCAGTTCTTC
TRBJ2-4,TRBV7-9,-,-,CASSSALGTLKNIQYF,TGTGCCAGCAGCTCAGCTCTAGGGACCCTAAAAAACATTCAGTACTTC
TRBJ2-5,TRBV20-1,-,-,CSARDPMGVPRETQYF,TGCAGTGCTAGAGATCCTATGGGGGTCCCCCGGGAGACCCAGTACTTC
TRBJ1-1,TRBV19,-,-,CASSIGLGPTEAFF,TGTGCCAGTAGTATCGGTCTAGGGCCCACTGAAGCTTTCTTT
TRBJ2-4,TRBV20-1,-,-,CSARGAHRNIQYF,TGCAGTGCTCGCGGGGCCCACAGAAACATTCAGTACTTC
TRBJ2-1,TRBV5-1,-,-,CASSLGGYLGNEQFF,TGCGCCAGCAGCTTAGGCGGATATCTCGGCAATGAGCAGTTCTTC
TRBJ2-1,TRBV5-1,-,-,CASSLWRGQSSYNEQFF,TGCGCCAGCAGCTTGTGGCGGGGGCAAAGCTCCTACAATGAGCAGTTCTTC
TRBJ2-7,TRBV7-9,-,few,CASSLDEGQEYF,TGTGCCAGCAGCCTGGACGAGGGCCAAGAGTACTTC
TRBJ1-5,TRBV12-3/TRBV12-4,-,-,CASSLSPRGQPQHF,TGTGCCAGCAGTTTATCCCCCAGGGGTCAGCCCCAGCATTTT
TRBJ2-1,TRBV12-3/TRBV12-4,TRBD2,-,CASTLAGDYNEQFF,TGTGCCAGCACCCTAGCGGGGGACTACAATGAGCAGTTCTTC
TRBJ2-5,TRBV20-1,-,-,CSGGLAVWETQYF,TGCAGCGGGGGGCTAGCGGTCTGGGAGACCCAGTACTTC
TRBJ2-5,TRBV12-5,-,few,CASGFGHGGHNFQETQYF,TGTGCTAGTGGTTTCGGGCACGGCGGACACAATTTTCAAGAGACCCAGTACTTC
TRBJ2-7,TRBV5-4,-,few,CASSPGQAGEQYF,TGTGCCAGCAGCCCAGGTCAGGCGGGAGAGCAGTACTTC
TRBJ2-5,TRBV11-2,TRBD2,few,CASSPPLADQETQYF,TGTGCCAGCAGCCCCCCCCTAGCGGATCAAGAGACCCAGTACTTC
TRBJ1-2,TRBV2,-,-,CASSGRGDYGYTF,TGTGCCAGCAGTGGGCGAGGGGACTATGGCTACACCTTC
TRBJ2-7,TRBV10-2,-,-,CARAPGPGDEQYF,TGCGCCAGAGCACCGGGGCCTGGCGACGAGCAGTACTTC
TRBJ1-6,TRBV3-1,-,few,CASSQDSGANSPLHF,TGTGCCAGCAGCCAAGATAGCGGGGCGAATTCACCCCTCCACTTT
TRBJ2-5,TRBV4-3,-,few,CASSQDVGARETQYF,TGCGCCAGCAGCCAAGATGTGGGGGCTCGGGAGACCCAGTACTTC
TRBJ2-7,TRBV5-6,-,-,CATQTSGTSYEQYF,TGTGCCACCCAAACCAGTGGGACGTCCTACGAGCAGTACTTC
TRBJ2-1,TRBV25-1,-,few,CASQPGPTGKKFF,TGTGCCAGTCAACCGGGACCCACGGGGAAGAAGTTCTTC
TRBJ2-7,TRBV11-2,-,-,CASSLDLPQGFLYEQYF,TGTGCCAGCAGCTTGGATCTTCCGCAGGGTTTTTTGTACGAGCAGTACTTC
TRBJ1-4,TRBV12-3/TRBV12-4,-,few,CASSNIATNEKLFF,TGTGCCAGCAGCAACATAGCAACTAATGAAAAACTGTTTTTT
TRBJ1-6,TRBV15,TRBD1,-,CATSGAGGSYSPLHF,TGTGCCACCAGCGGTGCAGGGGGCAGCTATTCACCCCTCCACTTT
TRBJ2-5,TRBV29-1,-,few,CSVGQAKQTQYF,TGCAGCGTTGGTCAGGCGAAGCAGACCCAGTACTTC
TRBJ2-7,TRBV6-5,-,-,CASSYSFGAGEQYF,TGTGCCAGCAGTTACTCGTTTGGGGCGGGCGAGCAGTACTTC
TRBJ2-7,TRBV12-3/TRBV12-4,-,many,CASSFRPGQMGYEQYF,TGTGCCAGCAGTTTCAGGCCCGGACAAATGGGCTACGAGCAGTACTTC
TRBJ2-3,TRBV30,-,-,CAWSVPSDTQYF,TGTGCCTGGAGTGTACCGTCAGATACGCAGTATTTT
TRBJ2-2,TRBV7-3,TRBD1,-,CASSAGTGTWELFF,TGTGCCAGCAGCGCCGGGACAGGGACGTGGGAGCTGTTTTTT
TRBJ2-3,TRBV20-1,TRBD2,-,CSAPRTSGITDTQYF,TGCAGTGCCCCCCGGACTAGCGGGATCACAGATACGCAGTATTTT
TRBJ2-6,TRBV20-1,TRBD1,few,CSAILTGKGGANVLTF,TGCAGTGCTATACTGACAGGGAAGGGTGGGGCCAACGTCCTGACTTTC
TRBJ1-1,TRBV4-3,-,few,CASSHRRGTEAFF,TGCGCCAGCAGCCACCGAAGGGGAACTGAAGCTTTCTTT
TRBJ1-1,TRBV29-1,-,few,CSVVVRRAEAFF,TGCAGCGTCGTAGTTAGAAGAGCTGAAGCTTTCTTT
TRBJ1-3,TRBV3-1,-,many,CASSHSYTIYF,TGTGCCAGCAGCCATTCTTACACCATATATTTT
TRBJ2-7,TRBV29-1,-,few,CSVARGGQQYF,TGCAGCGTTGCCAGGGGGGGCCAGCAGTACTTC
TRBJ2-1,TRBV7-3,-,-,CASSLEAAAYNEQFF,TGTGCCAGCAGCTTAGAGGCAGCGGCCTACAATGAGCAGTTCTTC
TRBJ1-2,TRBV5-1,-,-,CASRRAPDSGYTF,TGCGCCAGCCGGAGGGCCCCGGACAGTGGCTACACCTTC
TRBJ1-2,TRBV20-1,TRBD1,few,CSAPGQGAVRGYTF,TGCAGTGCTCCAGGACAGGGGGCTGTAAGAGGCTACACCTTC
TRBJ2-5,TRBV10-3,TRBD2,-,CAIRGGYGETQYF,TGTGCCATTCGGGGGGGATATGGGGAGACCCAGTACTTC
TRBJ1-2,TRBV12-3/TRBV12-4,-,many,CASSFGDGGYTF,TGTGCCAGCAGTTTTGGGGATGGGGGCTACACCTTC
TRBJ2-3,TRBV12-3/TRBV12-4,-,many,CASSFPGAASQYF,TGTGCCAGCAGTTTCCCCGGGGCCGCTTCGCAGTATTTT
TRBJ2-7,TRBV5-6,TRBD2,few,CASSLVASGSSEQYF,TGTGCCAGCAGCTTGGTTGCTAGCGGGAGTTCAGAGCAGTACTTC
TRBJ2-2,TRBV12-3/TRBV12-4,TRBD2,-,CASSLARASGRTGELFF,TGTGCCAGCAGTTTAGCGCGGGCTAGCGGGAGGACCGGGGAGCTGTTTTTT
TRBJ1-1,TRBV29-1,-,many,CSVEDVGVVNTEAFF,TGCAGCGTTGAAGATGTAGGAGTTGTGAACACTGAAGCTTTCTTT
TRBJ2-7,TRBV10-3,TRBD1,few,CAIPGTAGYEQYF,TGTGCCATCCCCGGGACAGCAGGATACGAGCAGTACTTC